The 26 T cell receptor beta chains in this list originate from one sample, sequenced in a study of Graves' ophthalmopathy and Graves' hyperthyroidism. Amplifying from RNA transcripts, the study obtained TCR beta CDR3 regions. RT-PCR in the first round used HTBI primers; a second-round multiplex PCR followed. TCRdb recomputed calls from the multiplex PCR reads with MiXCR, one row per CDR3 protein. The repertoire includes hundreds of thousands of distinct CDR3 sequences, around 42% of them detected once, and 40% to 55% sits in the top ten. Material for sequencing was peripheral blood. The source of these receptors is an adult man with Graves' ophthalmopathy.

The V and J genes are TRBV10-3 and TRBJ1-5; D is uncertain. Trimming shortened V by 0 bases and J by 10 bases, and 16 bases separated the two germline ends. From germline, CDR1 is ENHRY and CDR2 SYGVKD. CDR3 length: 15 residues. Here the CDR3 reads CAISESLGSIKPQHF. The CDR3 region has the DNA TGTGCCATCAGTGAGTCCCTAGGGAGTATCAAACCCCAGCATTTT.

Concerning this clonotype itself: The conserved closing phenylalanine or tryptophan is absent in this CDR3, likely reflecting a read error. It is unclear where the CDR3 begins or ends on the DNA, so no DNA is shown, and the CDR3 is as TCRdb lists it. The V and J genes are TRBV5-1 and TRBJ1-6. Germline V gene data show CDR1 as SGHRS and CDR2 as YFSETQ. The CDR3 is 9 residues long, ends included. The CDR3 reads CASSLSSLV.

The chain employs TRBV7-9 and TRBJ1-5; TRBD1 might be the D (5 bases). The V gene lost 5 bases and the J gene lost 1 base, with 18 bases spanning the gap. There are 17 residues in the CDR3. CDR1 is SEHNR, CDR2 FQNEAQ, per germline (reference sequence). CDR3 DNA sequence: TGTGCCAGCAGCCTGGGATGGGGGACCTCGAGCAATCAGCCCCAGCATTTT. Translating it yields CASSLGWGTSSNQPQHF.

The CDR3 DNA reads TGTGCCAGCAGTTTGGAAAGGGAGGCCCAGTACTTC. Its translation is CASSLEREAQYF. This chain joins TRBV28 and TRBJ2-5; perhaps TRBD2 as D (6 bases). From germline, CDR1 is MDHEN and CDR2 SYDVKM. The CDR3 spans 12 residues. V was pared by 3 bases and J by 9 bases, with 11 bases between.

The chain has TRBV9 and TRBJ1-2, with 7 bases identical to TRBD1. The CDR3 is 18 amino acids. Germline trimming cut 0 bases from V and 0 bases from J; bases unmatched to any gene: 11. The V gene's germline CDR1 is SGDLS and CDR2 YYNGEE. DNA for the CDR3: TGTGCCAGCAGCGTAGGTTCCGACAGGGATCCAGCTAACTATGGCTACACCTTC. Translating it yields CASSVGSDRDPANYGYTF.

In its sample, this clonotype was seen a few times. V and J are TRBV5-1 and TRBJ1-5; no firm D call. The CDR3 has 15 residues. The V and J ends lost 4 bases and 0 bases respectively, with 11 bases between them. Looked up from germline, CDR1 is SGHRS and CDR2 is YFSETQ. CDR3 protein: CASSPVPGSNQPQHF. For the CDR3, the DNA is TGCGCCAGCAGCCCGGTTCCGGGTAGCAATCAGCCCCAGCATTTT.

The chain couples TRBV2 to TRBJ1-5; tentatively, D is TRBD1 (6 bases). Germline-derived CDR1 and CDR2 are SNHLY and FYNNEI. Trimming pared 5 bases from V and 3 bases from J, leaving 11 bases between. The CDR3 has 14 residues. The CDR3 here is CASSITGPNQPQHF. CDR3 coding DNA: TGTGCCAGCAGTATTACAGGGCCCAATCAGCCCCAGCATTTT.

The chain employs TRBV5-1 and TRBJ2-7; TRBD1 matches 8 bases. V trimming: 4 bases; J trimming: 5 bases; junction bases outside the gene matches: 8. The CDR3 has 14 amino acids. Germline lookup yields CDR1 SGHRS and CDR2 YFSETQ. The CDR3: CASSRGQAPNEQYF. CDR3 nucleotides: TGCGCCAGCAGCAGGGGACAGGCTCCCAACGAGCAGTACTTC.

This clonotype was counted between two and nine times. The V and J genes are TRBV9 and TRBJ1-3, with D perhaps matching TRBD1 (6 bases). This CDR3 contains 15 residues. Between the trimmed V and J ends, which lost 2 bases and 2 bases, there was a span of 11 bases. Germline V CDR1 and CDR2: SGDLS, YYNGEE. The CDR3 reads CASSVTGNAGNTIYF. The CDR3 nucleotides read TGTGCCAGCAGCGTCACAGGGAACGCTGGAAACACCATATATTTT.

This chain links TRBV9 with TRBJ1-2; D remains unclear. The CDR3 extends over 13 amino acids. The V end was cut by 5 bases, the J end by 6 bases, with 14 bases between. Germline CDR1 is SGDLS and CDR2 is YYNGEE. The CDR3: CASSLSKWDGYTF. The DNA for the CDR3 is TGTGCCAGCAGTTTAAGCAAATGGGATGGCTACACCTTC.

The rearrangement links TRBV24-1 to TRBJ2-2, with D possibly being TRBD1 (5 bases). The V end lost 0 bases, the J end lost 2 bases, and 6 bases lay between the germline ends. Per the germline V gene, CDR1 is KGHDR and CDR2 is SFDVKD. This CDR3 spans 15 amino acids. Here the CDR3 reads CATSDLTGNTGELFF. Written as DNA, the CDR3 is TGTGCCACCAGTGATTTGACAGGAAACACCGGGGAGCTGTTTTTT.

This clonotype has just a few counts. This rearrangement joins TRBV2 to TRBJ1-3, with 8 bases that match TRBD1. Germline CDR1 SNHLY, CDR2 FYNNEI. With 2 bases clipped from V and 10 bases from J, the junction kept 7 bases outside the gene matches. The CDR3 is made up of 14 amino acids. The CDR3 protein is CASSERTGFGTIYF. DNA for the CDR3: TGTGCCAGCAGTGAAAGGACAGGGTTTGGGACCATATATTTT.

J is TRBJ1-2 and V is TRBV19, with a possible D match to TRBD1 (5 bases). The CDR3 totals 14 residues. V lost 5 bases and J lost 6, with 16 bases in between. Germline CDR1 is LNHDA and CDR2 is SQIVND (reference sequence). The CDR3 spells CASSRQGLFDGYTF. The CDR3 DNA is TGTGCCAGTAGTCGTCAGGGTCTGTTTGATGGCTACACCTTC.

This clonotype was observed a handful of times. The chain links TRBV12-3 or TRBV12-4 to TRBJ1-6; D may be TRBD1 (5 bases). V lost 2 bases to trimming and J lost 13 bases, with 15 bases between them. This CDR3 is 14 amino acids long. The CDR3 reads CASSLRGSSSPLHF. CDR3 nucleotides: TGTGCCAGCAGTTTACGGGGCAGCTCTTCTCCCCTCCACTTT.

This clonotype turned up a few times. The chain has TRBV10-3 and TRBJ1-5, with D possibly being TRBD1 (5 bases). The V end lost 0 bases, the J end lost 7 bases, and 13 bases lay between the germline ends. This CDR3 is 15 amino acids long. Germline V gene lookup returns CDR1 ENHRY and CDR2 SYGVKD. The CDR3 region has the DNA TGTGCCATCAGTGAGTCCGGACACTCAACCCAGCCCCAGCATTTT. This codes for CAISESGHSTQPQHF.

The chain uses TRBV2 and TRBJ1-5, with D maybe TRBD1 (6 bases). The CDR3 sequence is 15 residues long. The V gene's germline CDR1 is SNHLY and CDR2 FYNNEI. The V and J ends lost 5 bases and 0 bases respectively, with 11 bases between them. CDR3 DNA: TGTGCCAGCAGTACTTCAGGGGTTAGCAATCAGCCCCAGCATTTT. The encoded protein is CASSTSGVSNQPQHF.

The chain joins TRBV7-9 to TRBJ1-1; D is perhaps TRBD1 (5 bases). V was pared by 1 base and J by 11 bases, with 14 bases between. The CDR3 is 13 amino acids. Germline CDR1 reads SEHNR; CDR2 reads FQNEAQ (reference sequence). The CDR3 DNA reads TGTGCCAGCAGCTTAGATGAGGGGAGGAGGGCTTTCTTT. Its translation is CASSLDEGRRAFF.

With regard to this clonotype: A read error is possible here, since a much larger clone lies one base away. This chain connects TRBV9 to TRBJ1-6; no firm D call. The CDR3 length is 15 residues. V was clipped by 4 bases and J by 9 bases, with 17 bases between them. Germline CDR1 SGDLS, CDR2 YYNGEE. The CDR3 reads CASSQERGRGSPLHF. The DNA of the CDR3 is TGTGCCAGCAGCCAAGAACGAGGACGGGGTTCACCCCTCCACTTT.

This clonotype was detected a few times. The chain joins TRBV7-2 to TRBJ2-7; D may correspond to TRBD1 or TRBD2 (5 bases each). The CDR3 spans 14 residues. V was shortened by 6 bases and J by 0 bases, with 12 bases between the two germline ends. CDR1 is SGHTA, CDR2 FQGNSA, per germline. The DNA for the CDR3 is TGTGCCAGCAGAGAGGCAGGGAGCTCCTACGAGCAGTACTTC. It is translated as CASREAGSSYEQYF.

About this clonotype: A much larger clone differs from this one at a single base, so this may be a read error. CDR3 bases: TGCTGCGGGGTAGACGTCAGCGTCCTGACTTTC. This translates into CCGVDVSVLTF. This rearrangement joins TRBV20-1 to TRBJ2-6; perhaps TRBD2 as D (6 bases). CDR1 DFQATT and CDR2 SNEGSKA come from the germline V gene (reference sequence). The CDR3 is 11 residues long.

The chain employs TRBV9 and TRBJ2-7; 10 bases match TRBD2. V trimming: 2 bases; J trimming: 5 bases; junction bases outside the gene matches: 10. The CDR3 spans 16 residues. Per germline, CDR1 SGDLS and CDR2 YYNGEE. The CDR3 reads CASSVGSGRMENEQYF. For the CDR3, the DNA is TGTGCCAGCAGCGTCGGTAGCGGGAGGATGGAAAACGAGCAGTACTTC.

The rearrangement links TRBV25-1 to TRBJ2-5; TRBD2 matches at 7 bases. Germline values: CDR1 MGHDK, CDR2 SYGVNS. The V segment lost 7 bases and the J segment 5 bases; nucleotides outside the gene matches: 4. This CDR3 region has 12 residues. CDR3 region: CASTGGSETQYF. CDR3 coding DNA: TGTGCCAGCACGGGGGGTAGCGAGACCCAGTACTTC.

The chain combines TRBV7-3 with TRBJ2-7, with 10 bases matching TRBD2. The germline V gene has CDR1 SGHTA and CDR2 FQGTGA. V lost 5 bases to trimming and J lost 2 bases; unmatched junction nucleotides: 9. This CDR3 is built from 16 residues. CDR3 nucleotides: TGTGCCAGCAGCCGAGCAGCGGGAGGGCCTCCCTACGAGCAGTACTTC. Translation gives CASSRAAGGPPYEQYF.

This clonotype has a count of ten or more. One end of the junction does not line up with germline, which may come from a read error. CDR3 sequence reads: CAISGNYDQYF. CDR3 nucleotide sequence: TGTGCCATCAGTGGCAACTACGATCAGTACTTC. The V gene is TRBV10-3, the J gene TRBJ2-7; unclear D gene. The CDR3 is 11 residues long. The germline gives CDR1 ENHRY, CDR2 SYGVKD.

DNA of the CDR3: TGTGCCAGCAGTGAAAGGGGACAGGGTTGGACTGAAGCTTTCTTT. Residues: CASSERGQGWTEAFF. This sequence joins TRBV7-9 and TRBJ1-1, with 9 positions matching TRBD1. J gave up 5 bases and V 6 bases, and 10 bases lay outside the gene matches. Germline V gives CDR1 SEHNR, CDR2 FQNEAQ (reference sequence). CDR3 length: 15 residues.

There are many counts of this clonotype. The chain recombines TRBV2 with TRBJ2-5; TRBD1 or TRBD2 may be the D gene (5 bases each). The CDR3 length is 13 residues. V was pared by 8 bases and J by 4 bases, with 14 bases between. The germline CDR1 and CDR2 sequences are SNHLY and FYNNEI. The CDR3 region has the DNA TGTGCCAGCGGAGAGCAGGGAGCAGAGACCCAGTACTTC. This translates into CASGEQGAETQYF.